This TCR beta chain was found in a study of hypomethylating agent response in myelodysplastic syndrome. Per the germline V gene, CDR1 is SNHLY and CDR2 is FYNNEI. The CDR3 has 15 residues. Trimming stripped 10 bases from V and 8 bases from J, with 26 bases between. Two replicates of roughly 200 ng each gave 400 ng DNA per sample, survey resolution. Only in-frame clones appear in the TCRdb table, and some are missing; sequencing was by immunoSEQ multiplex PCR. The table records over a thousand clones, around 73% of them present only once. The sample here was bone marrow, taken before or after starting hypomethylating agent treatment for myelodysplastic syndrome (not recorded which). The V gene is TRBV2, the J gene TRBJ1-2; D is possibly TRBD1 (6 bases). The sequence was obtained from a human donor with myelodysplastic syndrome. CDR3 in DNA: TGTGCCAACACCCCCCTGGGGGGCAGTCTAGGAGGCTACACCTTC. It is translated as CANTPLGGSLGGYTF.